The entry below gives a single TCR beta chain sequence along with its context. It has no known antigen specificity. There are no base qualities to consult, and no much larger clone falls within one base. The data were taken from a study of cytomegalovirus exposure and HLA in healthy donors (dated by TCRdb to the late 2010s). For context, the study as a whole: According to an earlier analysis of several hundred of the donors, about 190 million T cells yielded 120 million or so unique TCR beta sequences and around 280 Gb of sequence data. High-throughput TCR immunosequencing, statistical association of individual TCRs with disease status, and machine learning were combined to predict cytomegalovirus infection status. HLA typing included class I and class II loci at four-digit resolution. A later genetic analysis used genome-wide SNP genotypes for about three fifths of the 666 donors, treating that subset as a discovery cohort. Typing coverage differed by locus: A, B, C, DRB1 and DQB1 were typed in roughly 620-630 donors, DQA1 in about 510, DPA1 in around 610, and DPB1 in 400 to 480. In an earlier analysis of several hundred of the donors, high-throughput TCR beta sequencing was used to judge whether each TCR beta V gene segment behaved as functional or pseudogenic. Every repertoire in the discovery cohort had been generated on one and the same sequencing platform. Roughly 5 DR-DQ haplotypes were handled as single units for association and clustering, since linkage in the cohort was strong. The T cell repertoires of some 700 subjects were profiled by immunosequencing and related to cytomegalovirus serostatus. Rather than drawing on any new phenotypic data, the later analysis identified candidate immune exposures from TCR beta sequences and the way those sequences occurred across donors. An early release that covered 640 HLA-typed donors contained about 300 gigabases of sequencing data and about 93 million unique TCR sequences. In addition to the first cohort of approximately 670 subjects, a separate validation cohort of 130 or so different subjects was used. Alongside the repertoire data, information on donor age, sex, ethnicity and CMV serostatus was compiled. Among the roughly 400 genotyped donors, more than 70% belonged to the genetic ancestry cluster associated with self-reported Caucasian donors. Across about 380 genotyped donors of the cohort, an average of roughly 230,000 unique TCR beta nucleotide sequences per donor were sequenced, and about a sixth of those sequences were non-productive. A later analysis re-examined previously published TCR beta repertoires from hundreds of donors and added high-resolution HLA genotyping to investigate patterns of TCR occurrence. The study was designed to test whether signatures of past pathogen exposure could be identified by cataloging public T cell receptors.

V lost 7 bases and J lost 1 base; the stretch between them is 13 bases long. The germline V gene (reference sequence) supplies CDR1 LNHDA and CDR2 SQIVND. There are 14 amino acids in the CDR3, from cysteine to phenylalanine inclusive. The entry retains the CDR3 DNA only, 42 bases that are in frame from base 1. Libraries were built with the immunoSEQ multiplex PCR assay. For the multiplex PCR, a mixture combining 60 forward primers for TCR Vbeta segments and 13 reverse primers for TCR Jbeta segments was used. A multiplex PCR assay on genomic DNA amplified the CDR3 region of rearranged TCR beta genes. The amplified TCR beta libraries were sequenced on the Illumina HiSeq System as 87-base-pair reads. The source study handled its data this way. In a later analysis, around 80 million unique TCR beta chains were counted across the approximately 670 repertoires, and around 10 million of these chains were shared by at least two donors. To remove PCR and sequencing errors, raw reads were error-corrected and collapsed into unique sequences using a nearest-neighbor algorithm that merged closely related sequences. CDR3 sequences were aligned to IMGT reference sequences to assign V, D and J gene segments. Each retained sequence needed at least a six-nucleotide match to both a V gene segment and a J gene segment. A rearrangement counted as productive if the CDR3 had no stop codons and remained in frame with V and J, and every other rearrangement counted as non-productive. Following IMGT convention, CDR3 was defined as the stretch from the second conserved V-encoded cysteine up to the conserved J-encoded phenylalanine. In an earlier analysis of more than 550 of the donors, sequences lacking an unambiguous match to a single V gene segment were excluded. In an earlier analysis of approximately 610 of the donors, V segments were called functional above 56.7% productive rearrangements and were called segregating when the between-donor standard deviation exceeded 5%. A statistical classification framework was built for diagnosing cytomegalovirus status from the catalog of TCR beta chain sequences. A later analysis assigned V and J genes by comparing TCR nucleotide sequences with IMGT/GENE-DB human TR gene sequences. A later analysis assigned CDR3 sequences and most-parsimonious VDJ recombination scenarios with the TCRdist pipeline. In a later analysis, each TCR beta chain was defined by its CDR3 amino acid sequence together with its V-gene family, and reads lacking a unique V-gene family were excluded. A later analysis removed 450 to 600 highly shared, low-generation-probability nucleotide sequences to deal with suspected cross-contamination and a sequencing artifact. A later analysis calculated a clonal expansion index for each public chain from normalized within-repertoire ranks of inferred template counts. A later analysis computed generation probabilities with a VDJ recombination model fitted to out-of-frame rearrangements, and checked the results against IGoR. A later analysis scored TCR-TCR, TCR-HLA and TCR-CMV co-occurrence with hypergeometric tests, applying a repertoire-size bias correction to TCR pairs. A later analysis estimated false discovery rates by permuting HLA or CMV assignments 20 times. In a later analysis, co-occurring TCRs were grouped using DBSCAN, and TCRdist sequence similarity was added for clustering within HLA-allele-positive subsets. Repertoires with fewer than 30,000 or more than 120,000 public chains, plus five repertoires with anomalous nucleotide sharing, were excluded from co-occurrence clustering. TCRdb holds this immuneACCESS table with in-frame rearrangements only. Some clones are missing; in checked studies, unresolved V genes explain under half, and the rest has no known cause. The V and J calls and clone size were taken over from that table, and D and trimming were inferred from the DNA. The sample table holds about 140,000 clones, of which about 79% were seen once. The ten largest clones capture 2.5% to 3% of the sample.

The cohort was made up of about 610 healthy bone marrow donors. Cohort members were all nominally healthy when sampled, although unrecorded immune exposures were likely present. The donor tested CMV seronegative and was one of the 352 seronegative cohort members. A peripheral blood sample was provided by each donor, and peripheral blood mononuclear cells were used for TCR beta sequencing. Genomic DNA extraction from the blood cell samples was performed with the Qiagen DNeasy Blood Extraction Kit. The full study reports these points: A few of the identified cytomegalovirus-associated TCR beta chains were confirmed in vitro to be specific for cytomegalovirus antigens. Sequencing depth was assumed to be roughly uniform across donors in the presence/absence analyses, though that assumption may not hold. The 87-base-pair reads could not distinguish some IMGT-functional V segments, including TRBV6-2 and TRBV6-3, so those segments were excluded. HLA typing was unavailable for some donors at each locus, so association tests used only the typed subset. According to a later genetic analysis, donors in an Asian-associated ancestry cluster had fewer N-insertions in productive TCRs than the roughly 660-donor mean. Most CMV-associated TCR beta chains appeared to be HLA-restricted in a later analysis, and the HLA associations seemed to be driven largely by CMV exposure. Strong co-occurrence of HLA alleles, especially DR and DQ, made assigning TCR associations to individual alleles difficult. The only immune exposure information available for the cohort was CMV serostatus. A later analysis found that HLA-associated TCR beta chains were more clonally expanded and had lower generation probabilities than equally common non-associated chains. While some public TCRs were present in many individuals, most TCR sequences turned up only very rarely across donors. Correlated functional status among segregating V segments might be attributable to linkage disequilibrium, but an unknown experimental factor could not be ruled out. Cytomegalovirus status was reported to be diagnosed by the classifier with high specificity and sensitivity in both the original and validation cohorts. At a false discovery rate of 0.05, a later analysis linked 16,951 TCR beta sequences to specific HLA alleles. In this cohort, only TCR beta chains were sequenced, and detectable features were limited by the absence of alpha or paired-chain data. A further reported finding was that TCR beta sequences accurately predicted the HLA-A and HLA-B alleles for most subjects in the first cohort. The sequencing pipeline was judged likely to have produced a cluster of highly shared sequence variants as a technical artifact. Several of the top co-occurrence clusters appeared to be linked to parvovirus B19, influenza, CMV and Epstein-Barr virus, according to a later analysis. A later analysis found that TCR association rates varied across HLA loci, with DRB1 alleles showing the most associated TCRs and HLA-C alleles the fewest. The authors suggested that the approach could potentially be generalized to other disease states and immunological phenotypes. An earlier analysis of approximately 590 of the donors showed that most TCR beta V segments appeared in productive rearrangements either about 90% or about 30% of the time, which broadly matched IMGT annotations. The study listed 164 TCR beta chains as associated with cytomegalovirus. In a later genetic analysis, a missense DCLRE1C variant was associated with V-gene and J-gene trimming of TCR beta chains, and the association was replicated in an independent cohort. The earlier analysis of approximately 590 of the donors excluded 15 to 20 rarely observed V segments, including chromosome 9 orphons, because counts were too low.

Source material: PBMCs. The sequence joins TRBV19 to TRBJ1-1; the D gene cannot be resolved reliably. The source is a male donor in good health and CMV-seronegative. The nucleotide sequence reads TGTGCCAGTACATTGCGGGCGCGGAACACTGAAGCTTTCTTT. This gives the protein CASTLRARNTEAFF.